Below, 31 T cell receptor beta chains from the same sample are listed, as sequenced in a study of blood T cell repertoires in COVID-19. The protocol was immunoSEQ multiplex PCR, while the TCRdb copy is restricted to in-frame clones and leaves out a portion. The sample consists of about 370,000 clones, more than 80% of them appearing once. The sequencing input was peripheral blood. The receptors were sampled from a woman under 40 with COVID-19, enrolled during active disease.

The CDR3 nucleotides read TGCGCCAGCAGCCCGTCAGGACAGGTCGGATCGTTCACTGAAGCTTTCTTT. Protein: CASSPSGQVGSFTEAFF. The chain employs TRBV4-3 and TRBJ1-1; 7 nucleotides agree with TRBD1. Germline values: CDR1 LGHNA, CDR2 YSLEER. V trimming: 4 bases; J trimming: 4 bases; junction bases outside the gene matches: 15. This CDR3 contains 17 residues.

This clone was seen more than once but under ten times. The chain couples TRBV6-6 to TRBJ2-2; TRBD2 matches 10 bases. Per germline, CDR1 MNHNY and CDR2 SVGAGI (reference sequence). V lost 6 bases and J lost 4; bases outside the gene matches: 5. This CDR3 comprises 15 residues. The CDR3 nucleotides are TGTGCCAGCAGAATAGCGGGAGGACTCACCGGGGAGCTGTTTTTT. This encodes CASRIAGGLTGELFF.

The chain recombines TRBV20-1 with TRBJ1-5, with a tentative D call TRBD1 (6 bases). The V gene lost 3 bases and the J gene lost 6 bases, with 15 bases spanning the gap. Germline lookup yields CDR1 DFQATT and CDR2 SNEGSKA (reference sequence). The length of the CDR3 is 14 residues. Here the CDR3 reads CSASEGEGSQPQHF. The CDR3 DNA is TGCAGTGCTAGTGAGGGGGAGGGGAGTCAGCCCCAGCATTTT.

CDR3 residues: CASSIAGEGPQHF. The CDR3 DNA reads as TGTGCCAGTAGTATAGCCGGAGAAGGGCCCCAGCATTTT. V is TRBV19 and J is TRBJ1-5; D remains ambiguous. Deletions cut 1 base from V and 9 bases from J, with 10 bases between. The CDR3 is 13 residues long. Germline loops: CDR1 LNHDA, CDR2 SQIVND (reference sequence).

V usage is TRBV7-9 and J usage is TRBJ1-1, with a possible D match to TRBD1 (6 bases). The V and J ends lost 0 bases and 2 bases respectively, with 10 bases between them. Per the germline V gene, CDR1 is SEHNR and CDR2 is FQNEAQ (reference sequence). This CDR3 contains 15 residues. As DNA, the CDR3 is TGTGCCAGCAGCTTAGCACAGGGATCAAACACTGAAGCTTTCTTT. Protein sequence: CASSLAQGSNTEAFF. Full variable domain (rest looked up from reference TRBV7-9 and TRBJ1-1): DTGVSQNPRHKITKRGQNVTFRCDPISEHNRLYWYRQTLGQGPEFLTYFQNEAQLEKSRLLSDRFSAERPKGSFSTLEIQRTEQGDSAMYLCASSLAQGSNTEAFFGQGTRLTVV.

The CDR3 sequence is CASKLGTDTQYF. In DNA form, the CDR3 reads TGTGCCAGCAAACTAGGCACAGATACGCAGTATTTT. J is TRBJ2-3 and V is TRBV2; TRBD2 might be the D (5 bases). Trimming took off 7 bases at V and 1 base at J, with 6 bases between the two ends. This CDR3 spans 12 amino acids. The germline V gene has CDR1 SNHLY and CDR2 FYNNEI. Supplemented by reference TRBV2 and TRBJ2-3, the full variable domain reads EPEVTQTPSHQVTQMGQEVILRCVPISNHLYFYWYRQILGQKVEFLVSFYNNEISEKSEIFDDQFSVERPDGSNFTLKIRSTKLEDSAMYFCASKLGTDTQYFGPGTRLTVL.

The V and J genes are TRBV30 and TRBJ1-3, with D maybe TRBD1 (5 bases). Germline-derived CDR1 and CDR2 are GTSNPN and SVGIG (reference sequence). The CDR3 spans 15 residues. Trimming pared 2 bases from V and 3 bases from J, leaving 14 bases between. The CDR3 DNA follows: TGTGCCTGGAGTACAAACCAGGGAATTGGAAACACCATATATTTT. This gives the protein CAWSTNQGIGNTIYF.

The chain links TRBV30 to TRBJ1-1; no reliable D call. CDR1 and CDR2 from the germline V gene are GTSNPN and SVGIG (reference sequence). The CDR3 covers 17 residues. V lost 0 bases and J 1 base, leaving 18 bases between the germline ends. This CDR3 is CAWSVPRVWATNTEAFF. CDR3 coding DNA: TGTGCCTGGAGTGTCCCCCGAGTATGGGCGACGAACACTGAAGCTTTCTTT. Filled out from reference TRBV30 and TRBJ1-1, the complete variable domain reads SQTIHQWPATLVQPVGSPLSLECTVEGTSNPNLYWYRQAAGRGLQLLFYSVGIGQISSEVPQNLSASRPQDRQFILSSKKLLLSDSGFYLCAWSVPRVWATNTEAFFGQGTRLTVV.

V gene TRBV6-5 combines with J gene TRBJ1-2, with 9 positions matching TRBD1. This CDR3 comprises 15 residues. The V and J ends lost 6 bases and 0 bases, in that order; junction bases with no gene match: 5. Germline CDR1 reads MNHEY; CDR2 reads SVGAGI. CDR3 in amino acids: CASRGGTGTNYGYTF. The CDR3 DNA follows: TGTGCCAGCAGGGGGGGGACAGGGACTAACTATGGCTACACCTTC.

The chain joins TRBV6-1 to TRBJ1-6; D remains unclear. V dropped 3 bases and J dropped 0 bases, with 3 bases sitting between them. Germline CDR1 is MNHNS and CDR2 is SASEGT. The CDR3 contains 14 residues. As DNA, the CDR3 is TGTGCCAGCAGTGAGAGCTCCTATAATTCACCCCTCCACTTT. Translation gives CASSESSYNSPLHF.

This chain joins TRBV27 and TRBJ2-3; TRBD2 aligns across 8 bases. The CDR3 runs to 16 residues. The germline gives CDR1 MNHEY, CDR2 SMNVEV (reference sequence). V shed 1 base, J shed 4 bases, and the junction held 7 bases outside the gene matches. CDR3 nucleotide sequence: TGTGCCAGCAGTTTATATAGCGGGGCGATTGCAGATACGCAGTATTTT. It specifies CASSLYSGAIADTQYF.

This rearrangement joins TRBV11-2 to TRBJ2-3; 13 bases match TRBD2. This CDR3 is 16 amino acids long. The junction had 8 bases not matched to a gene; V was cut back by 5 bases and J by 6 bases. CDR1 SGHAT and CDR2 FQNNGV come from the germline V gene. This chain's CDR3 is CASSRGLAGVGDTQYF. In nucleotides, the CDR3 is TGTGCCAGCAGCCGCGGACTAGCGGGGGTTGGGGATACGCAGTATTTT.

This chain joins TRBV5-5 and TRBJ2-1; 8 bases are shared with TRBD1. The ends lost 4 bases at V and 1 base at J; junction bases unmatched: 7. The CDR3 runs 16 residues. Germline CDR1 and CDR2: SGHKS and YYEKEE (reference sequence). This CDR3 is CASSGIGQGSYNEQFF. In nucleotides, the CDR3 is TGTGCCAGCAGCGGGATCGGACAGGGATCCTACAATGAGCAGTTCTTC.

V and J are TRBV28 and TRBJ2-1, with 8 bases lining up with TRBD1. Germline assignment: CDR1 MDHEN and CDR2 SYDVKM. The J segment lost 5 bases and the V segment lost 3 bases, leaving 12 bases of the junction unmatched. The CDR3 contains 17 residues. CDR3 DNA: TGTGCCAGCAGTTTGGTTTCTACAGGGGGGACGGACAATGAGCAGTTCTTC. Translating gives CASSLVSTGGTDNEQFF.

The J gene is TRBJ2-2, the V gene TRBV2; TRBD1 matches 8 bases. The CDR3 consists of 15 residues. Per the germline V gene, CDR1 is SNHLY and CDR2 is FYNNEI. V lost 6 bases, J lost 4 bases, and 7 bases stayed unmatched. In DNA form, the CDR3 reads TGTGCCAGCAGGAAGACCACAGGGGGCACCGGGGAGCTGTTTTTT. Residues: CASRKTTGGTGELFF.

This sequence joins TRBV19 and TRBJ1-1, with D maybe TRBD1 (6 bases). The CDR3 consists of 16 residues. The ends were cut back, 4 bases at V and 1 base at J, with 16 bases in the middle. Germline CDR1 is LNHDA and CDR2 is SQIVND (reference sequence). As DNA, the CDR3 is TGTGCCAGTAGTACCCGAGTGACAGGTACGAACACTGAAGCTTTCTTT. Its protein is CASSTRVTGTNTEAFF.

The rearrangement uses TRBV19 and TRBJ2-3, with 8 positions matching TRBD2. After removal of 9 bases from V and 5 bases from J, the junction contained 7 bases not matched to a gene. The CDR3 length is 13 residues. Germline CDR1 reads LNHDA; CDR2 reads SQIVND (reference sequence). The CDR3 DNA follows: TGTGCCAGCACCCCGGGGGGGGGAGATACGCAGTATTTT. Protein sequence: CASTPGGGDTQYF. The full variable domain, completed using reference TRBV19 and TRBJ2-3, is DGGITQSPKYLFRKEGQNVTLSCEQNLNHDAMYWYRQDPGQGLRLIYYSQIVNDFQKGDIAEGYSVSREKKESFPLTVTSAQKNPTAFYLCASTPGGGDTQYFGPGTRLTVL.

The gene calls are TRBV6-4 and TRBJ2-3; weak D call: TRBD1 (5 bases). The germline gives CDR1 MRHNA, CDR2 SNTAGT. The length of the CDR3 is 19 residues. The V and J ends lost 2 bases and 2 bases respectively, with 23 bases between them. For the CDR3, the DNA is TGTGCCAGCAGTGACCCTCATTTCCAGTATGGGGCACACACAGATACGCAGTATTTT. Amino acids: CASSDPHFQYGAHTDTQYF.

The chain combines TRBV7-9 with TRBJ2-1, with 11 bases lining up with TRBD1. Germline V gene data show CDR1 as SEHNR and CDR2 as FQNEAQ (reference sequence). V trimming: 5 bases; J trimming: 3 bases; junction bases outside the gene matches: 6. The length of the CDR3 is 16 residues. The CDR3 spells CASSQDRGPLYNEQFF. The CDR3 DNA reads as TGTGCCAGCAGCCAGGACAGGGGGCCGCTCTACAATGAGCAGTTCTTC. The entire variable domain, with the rest obtained from reference TRBV7-9 and TRBJ2-1, is as follows: DTGVSQNPRHKITKRGQNVTFRCDPISEHNRLYWYRQTLGQGPEFLTYFQNEAQLEKSRLLSDRFSAERPKGSFSTLEIQRTEQGDSAMYLCASSQDRGPLYNEQFFGPGTRLTVL.

The gene calls are TRBV7-2 and TRBJ1-1, with D unresolved. Germline V gives CDR1 SGHTA, CDR2 FQGNSA. This CDR3 is 16 amino acids long. V was trimmed by 2 bases and J by 2 bases, leaving 15 bases between them. CDR3 sequence (DNA): TGTGCCAGCAGCTTAACCGCCCTAGAGACCAACACTGAAGCTTTCTTT. Protein: CASSLTALETNTEAFF.

This clone showed up just once. The CDR3 loop reads CASSYLPAYEQYV. CDR3 nucleotides: TGTGCCAGCAGTTACCTGCCGGCCTACGAGCAGTACGTC. The J gene is TRBJ2-7, the V gene TRBV6-2 or TRBV6-3, with no clear D. This CDR3 region has 13 residues. Trimming pared 2 bases from V and 2 bases from J, leaving 7 bases between. Germline V gene lookup returns CDR1 MNHEY and CDR2 SVGEGT.

The rearrangement links TRBV11-3 to TRBJ1-1; TRBD1 aligns across 9 bases. The length of the CDR3 is 15 residues. Germline V gene sequence: CDR1 SGHNT, CDR2 YENEEA. Losses at the gene ends were 5 bases for V and 8 bases for J; bases not matched to a gene: 12. CDR3 bases: TGTGCCAGCAGCCGTTTACCCCGGGGACAGGGCGAAGCTTTCTTT. Residues: CASSRLPRGQGEAFF.

V gene TRBV5-1 combines with J gene TRBJ1-3, with TRBD1 matching 9 bases. Trimming removed 4 bases from V and 3 bases from J; junction bases left unmatched: 14. Looked up from germline, CDR1 is SGHRS and CDR2 is YFSETQ. The CDR3 loop spans 18 amino acids. CDR3 DNA sequence: TGCGCCAGCAGCGCGGACAGGGGAGAAGGGTACGGTGGAAACACCATATATTTT. This codes for CASSADRGEGYGGNTIYF.

The chain couples TRBV5-5 to TRBJ1-1; D possibly corresponds to TRBD1 (5 bases). The CDR3 runs 14 residues. Germline V lookup: CDR1 SGHKS, CDR2 YYEKEE (reference sequence). The V and J ends lost 1 base and 7 bases respectively, with 14 bases between them. The CDR3 reads CASSLRAGPREAFF. The CDR3 coding sequence is TGTGCCAGCAGCTTGAGGGCGGGACCTCGTGAAGCTTTCTTT.

The CDR3 coding sequence is TGTGCCAGTACCACCCTCGGGACAGGGGGCACGCTGGGGCATGGCTACACCTTC. It yields the protein CASTTLGTGGTLGHGYTF. This chain connects TRBV19 to TRBJ1-2; 12 bases agree with TRBD1. This CDR3 has 18 residues. Germline V gene sequence: CDR1 LNHDA, CDR2 SQIVND (reference sequence). J gave up 6 bases and V 7 bases, and 18 bases lay outside the gene matches.

The count of this clone is one. The rearrangement uses TRBV5-1 and TRBJ2-7; 8 bases are shared with TRBD2. Germline V gene data show CDR1 as SGHRS and CDR2 as YFSETQ. This CDR3 has 16 amino acids. V dropped 4 bases and J dropped 5; count of bases not matched to a gene: 14. The CDR3 sequence is CASSPGASGLRDEQYF. CDR3 DNA: TGCGCCAGCAGCCCCGGCGCTAGCGGGCTAAGAGACGAGCAGTACTTC.

V gene TRBV6-4 combines with J gene TRBJ2-2, with 7 bases that match TRBD1. This CDR3 spans 15 amino acids. J lost 1 base, V lost 6 bases, and 5 bases had no gene match. Looked up from germline, CDR1 is MRHNA and CDR2 is SNTAGT. Here the CDR3 DNA reads TGTGCCAGCAGCCAGACAGGGATGAACACCGGGGAGCTGTTTTTT. Translating it yields CASSQTGMNTGELFF.

The rearrangement links TRBV29-1 to TRBJ1-1; D may be TRBD1 (5 bases). With 6 bases removed from V and 5 bases from J, the gap between germline ends came to 13 bases. The CDR3 spans 12 residues. In germline, CDR1 is SQVTM, CDR2 ANQGSEA. The CDR3, as DNA: TGCAGCGTAGGAAGGGGCGAAACTGAAGCTTTCTTT. The encoded protein is CSVGRGETEAFF.

A single count supports this clone. The V call is TRBV7-8, the J call TRBJ2-5; 7 bases align to TRBD2. The V and J ends lost 5 bases and 3 bases, in that order; junction bases with no gene match: 12. Germline V gene data show CDR1 as SGHVS and CDR2 as FQNEAQ. The CDR3 is 16 amino acids. CDR3 amino acids: CASSPGRAGTKETQYF. The CDR3 DNA is TGTGCCAGCAGCCCGGGGAGAGCGGGGACCAAAGAGACCCAGTACTTC.

The chain recombines TRBV7-8 with TRBJ2-2; 7 bases align to TRBD2. The CDR3 runs to 17 residues. V was pared by 5 bases and J by 0 bases, with 9 bases of the junction left unmatched. Germline assignment: CDR1 SGHVS and CDR2 FQNEAQ. The CDR3 coding sequence is TGTGCCAGCAGCCGCAGTCGGCTAGCGGCGAACACCGGGGAGCTGTTTTTT. It specifies CASSRSRLAANTGELFF.

The chain links TRBV15 to TRBJ2-3, with D unclear. The CDR3 sequence is 14 residues long. V was shortened by 0 bases and J by 0 bases, with 4 bases between the two germline ends. CDR1 and CDR2 from the germline V gene are LNHNV and YYDKDF (reference sequence). The CDR3 bases are TGTGCCACCAGCAGAGATCTCAGCACAGATACGCAGTATTTT. The encoded protein is CATSRDLSTDTQYF.